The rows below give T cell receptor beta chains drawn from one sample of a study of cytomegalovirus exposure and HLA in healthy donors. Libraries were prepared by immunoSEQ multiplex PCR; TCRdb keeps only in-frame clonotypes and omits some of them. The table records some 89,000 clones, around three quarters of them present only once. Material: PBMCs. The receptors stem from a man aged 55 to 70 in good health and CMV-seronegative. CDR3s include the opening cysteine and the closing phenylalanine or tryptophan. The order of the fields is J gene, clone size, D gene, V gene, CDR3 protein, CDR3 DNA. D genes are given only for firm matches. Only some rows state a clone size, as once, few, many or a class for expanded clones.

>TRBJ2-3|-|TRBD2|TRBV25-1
CASRAPGLAGDHTQYF
TGTGCCAGCAGGGCCCCGGGACTAGCGGGAGATCATACGCAGTATTTT
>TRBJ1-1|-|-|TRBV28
CASSSPGTLNTEAFF
TGTGCCAGCAGTTCGCCCGGGACATTGAACACTGAAGCTTTCTTT
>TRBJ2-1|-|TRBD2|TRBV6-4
CASSSLAGGREQFF
TGTGCCAGCAGTTCTCTAGCGGGAGGGCGGGAGCAGTTCTTC
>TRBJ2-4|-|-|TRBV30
CAWRSRGSPLAKNIQYF
TGTGCCTGGAGGAGCAGGGGTTCGCCTTTAGCCAAAAACATTCAGTACTTC
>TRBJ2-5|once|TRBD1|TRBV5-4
CASSLVRGRQETQYF
TGTGCCAGCAGCTTGGTGAGGGGGCGGCAAGAGACCCAGTACTTC
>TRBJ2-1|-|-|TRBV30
CASPKHNEQFF
TGTGCCTCCCCAAAGCACAATGAGCAGTTCTTC
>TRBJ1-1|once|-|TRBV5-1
CASSWAGGGTEAFF
TGCGCCAGCAGCTGGGCGGGGGGCGGCACTGAAGCTTTCTTT
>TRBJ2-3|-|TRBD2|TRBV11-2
CASSLNGGGADTQYF
TGTGCCAGCAGCTTGAACGGCGGGGGGGCAGATACGCAGTATTTT
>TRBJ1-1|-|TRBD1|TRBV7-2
CASSRDSWRAFF
TGTGCCAGCAGCCGGGACAGCTGGCGGGCTTTCTTT
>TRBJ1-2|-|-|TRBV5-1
CASSSIQGPLYGYTF
TGCGCCAGCAGCTCCATACAGGGCCCCCTCTATGGCTACACCTTC
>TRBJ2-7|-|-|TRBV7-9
CSSSAGSGEQYF
TGTTCCAGCAGCGCGGGGTCCGGCGAGCAGTACTTC
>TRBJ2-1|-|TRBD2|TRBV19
CASRKLSSGLYNEQFF
TGTGCCAGTAGGAAGCTAAGTAGCGGGCTCTACAATGAGCAGTTCTTC
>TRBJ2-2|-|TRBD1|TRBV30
CAWLDRGGTGELFF
TGTGCCTGGTTAGACAGGGGGGGCACCGGGGAGCTGTTTTTT
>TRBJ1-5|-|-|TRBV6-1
CASKQGQGGNQPQHF
TGTGCCAGCAAACAGGGTCAAGGAGGCAATCAGCCCCAGCATTTT
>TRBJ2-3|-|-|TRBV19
CASSIRTDEDTQYF
TGTGCCAGTAGTATTAGGACAGACGAAGATACGCAGTATTTT
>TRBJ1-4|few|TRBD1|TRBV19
CATKDRATNEKLFF
TGTGCCACAAAAGACAGGGCGACTAATGAAAAACTGTTTTTT
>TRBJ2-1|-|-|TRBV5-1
CASSFYRGQTSSYNEQFF
TGCGCCAGCAGCTTCTACCGCGGACAAACGAGCTCCTACAATGAGCAGTTCTTC
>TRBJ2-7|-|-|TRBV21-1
CASSKKVVRGCEREVYEQYF
TGTGCCAGCAGCAAAAAGGTGGTCAGGGGTTGCGAGCGGGAGGTCTACGAGCAGTACTTC
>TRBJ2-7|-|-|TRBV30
CAWSVHRYEQYF
TGTGCCTGGAGTGTACACCGCTACGAGCAGTACTTC
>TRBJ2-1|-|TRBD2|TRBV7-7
CASSLAGLDEQFF
TGTGCTAGCAGCTTAGCGGGGCTAGACGAGCAGTTCTTC
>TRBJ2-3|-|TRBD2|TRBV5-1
CASSVGLAGGGFTDTQYF
TGCGCCAGCAGCGTCGGACTAGCGGGGGGGGGATTCACAGATACGCAGTATTTT
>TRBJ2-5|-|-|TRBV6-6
CASRETQYF
TGTGCCTCCAGGGAGACCCAGTACTTC
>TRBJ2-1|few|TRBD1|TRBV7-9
CSSRPPDRGDEQFF
TGTTCCAGCAGGCCCCCGGACAGGGGCGATGAGCAGTTCTTC
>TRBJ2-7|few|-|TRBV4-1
CASSQDDSYEQYF
TGCGCCAGCAGCCAAGATGACAGCTACGAGCAGTACTTC
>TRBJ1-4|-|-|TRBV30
CAWSERGHPLPTNEKLFF
TGTGCCTGGAGCGAGCGGGGGCACCCCCTTCCAACTAATGAAAAACTGTTTTTT
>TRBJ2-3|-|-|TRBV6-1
CASSAGQGAGTDTQYF
TGTGCCAGCAGTGCCGGACAGGGAGCGGGAACGGATACGCAGTATTTT
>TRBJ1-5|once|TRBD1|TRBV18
CASSRDRDQPQHF
TGTGCCAGCTCTCGGGACAGGGATCAGCCCCAGCATTTT
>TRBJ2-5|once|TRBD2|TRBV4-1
CASSQTRTSGEETQYF
TGCGCCAGCAGCCAAACACGGACTAGCGGAGAAGAGACCCAGTACTTC
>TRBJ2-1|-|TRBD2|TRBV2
CATKGALAGNEQFF
TGTGCCACCAAGGGGGCACTAGCGGGGAATGAGCAGTTCTTC
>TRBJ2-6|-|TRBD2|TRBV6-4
CASSDSTSGGGANVLTF
TGTGCCAGCAGTGACTCGACTAGCGGGGGTGGGGCCAACGTCCTGACTTTC
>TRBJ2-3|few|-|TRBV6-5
CASRYQGRGTDTQYF
TGTGCCAGCAGGTACCAGGGCCGCGGCACAGATACGCAGTATTTT
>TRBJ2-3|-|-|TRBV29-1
CSVEERGRKPSTDTQYF
TGCAGCGTTGAAGAGCGGGGAAGGAAACCTAGCACAGATACGCAGTATTTT
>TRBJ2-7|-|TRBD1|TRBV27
CASSKITRGHEQYF
TGTGCCAGCAGTAAAATAACCAGGGGGCACGAGCAGTACTTC
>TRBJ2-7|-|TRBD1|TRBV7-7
CASSSDRLGEQYF
TGTGCTAGCAGCTCGGACAGGTTGGGCGAGCAGTACTTC
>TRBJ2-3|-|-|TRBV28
CASSLTISTDTQYF
TGTGCCAGCAGCCTCACTATAAGCACAGATACGCAGTATTTT
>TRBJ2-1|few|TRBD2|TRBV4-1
CASSQDTTSGRRGFRGYEQFF
TGCGCCAGCAGCCAAGATACAACTAGCGGGAGGAGGGGCTTCCGGGGCTATGAGCAGTTCTTC
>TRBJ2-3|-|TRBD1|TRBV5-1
CASSLAGTGAADTQYF
TGCGCCAGCAGCTTGGCCGGGACAGGGGCCGCAGATACGCAGTATTTT
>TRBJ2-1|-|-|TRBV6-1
CASSLRGSHEQFF
TGTGCCAGCAGTCTCCGAGGGAGTCATGAGCAGTTCTTC
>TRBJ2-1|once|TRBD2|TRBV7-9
CASSLLAGAINEQFF
TGTGCCAGCAGCTTACTAGCGGGGGCGATAAATGAGCAGTTCTTC
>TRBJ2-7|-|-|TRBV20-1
CSAGGSYEQYF
TGCAGTGCTGGGGGGTCCTACGAGCAGTACTTC
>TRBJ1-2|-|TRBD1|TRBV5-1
CASSFQGDSRDGYTF
TGCGCCAGCAGCTTTCAGGGGGATTCAAGGGATGGCTACACCTTC
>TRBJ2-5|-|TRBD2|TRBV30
CAGETSREETQYF
TGTGCCGGGGAGACTAGCAGAGAAGAGACCCAGTACTTC
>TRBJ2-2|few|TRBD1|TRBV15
CATSRSGDREAGELFF
TGTGCCACCAGCAGGTCTGGGGACAGGGAAGCCGGGGAGCTGTTTTTT
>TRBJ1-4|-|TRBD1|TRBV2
CASKKGQGNEKLFF
TGTGCCAGCAAAAAAGGACAGGGTAATGAAAAACTGTTTTTT
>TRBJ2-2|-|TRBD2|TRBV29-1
CSVEARGGWGLGNTGELFF
TGCAGCGTTGAAGCCAGGGGCGGTTGGGGACTAGGCAACACCGGGGAGCTGTTTTTT
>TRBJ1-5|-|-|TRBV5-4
CASSSGSNQPQHF
TGTGCCAGCAGCTCAGGGAGCAATCAGCCCCAGCATTTT
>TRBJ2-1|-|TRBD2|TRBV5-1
CASKRTSGSFSSYNEQFF
TGCGCCAGCAAAAGGACTAGCGGATCGTTTAGCTCCTACAATGAGCAGTTCTTC
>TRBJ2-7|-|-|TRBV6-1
CASSEAGGRDEQYF
TGTGCCAGCAGTGAAGCGGGAGGCCGCGACGAGCAGTACTTC
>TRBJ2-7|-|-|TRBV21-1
CASQGSSYEQYF
TGTGCCAGCCAGGGGAGCTCCTACGAGCAGTACTTC
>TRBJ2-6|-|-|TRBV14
CASSRRQAPSGANVLTF
TGTGCCAGCAGCCGTAGACAGGCTCCCTCTGGGGCCAACGTCCTGACTTTC
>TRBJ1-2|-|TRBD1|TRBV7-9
CASSDGTGAYYGYTF
TGTGCCAGCAGCGACGGGACAGGTGCATACTATGGCTACACCTTC
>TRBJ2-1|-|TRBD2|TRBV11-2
CASSSRGSGLYNEQFF
TGTGCCAGCAGTTCCCGGGGTAGCGGGTTGTACAATGAGCAGTTCTTC
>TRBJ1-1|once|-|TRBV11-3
CASSLVENTEAFF
TGTGCCAGCAGCCTCGTAGAGAACACTGAAGCTTTCTTT
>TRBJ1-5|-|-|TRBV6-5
CASSYNPDQPQHF
TGTGCCAGCAGTTACAATCCCGATCAGCCCCAGCATTTT
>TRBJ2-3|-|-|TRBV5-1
CASSSSLASDTQYF
TGCGCCAGCAGCTCCTCACTAGCTTCAGATACGCAGTATTTT
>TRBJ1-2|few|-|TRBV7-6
CASSLLTGITNYGYTF
TGTGCCAGCAGCTTACTTACAGGGATAACTAACTATGGCTACACCTTC
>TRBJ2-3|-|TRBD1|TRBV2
CAGMTGRLTDTQYF
TGTGCCGGAATGACAGGGAGACTCACAGATACGCAGTATTTT
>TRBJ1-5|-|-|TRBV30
CAWGEGRNQPQHF
TGTGCCTGGGGAGAGGGGAGGAATCAGCCCCAGCATTTT